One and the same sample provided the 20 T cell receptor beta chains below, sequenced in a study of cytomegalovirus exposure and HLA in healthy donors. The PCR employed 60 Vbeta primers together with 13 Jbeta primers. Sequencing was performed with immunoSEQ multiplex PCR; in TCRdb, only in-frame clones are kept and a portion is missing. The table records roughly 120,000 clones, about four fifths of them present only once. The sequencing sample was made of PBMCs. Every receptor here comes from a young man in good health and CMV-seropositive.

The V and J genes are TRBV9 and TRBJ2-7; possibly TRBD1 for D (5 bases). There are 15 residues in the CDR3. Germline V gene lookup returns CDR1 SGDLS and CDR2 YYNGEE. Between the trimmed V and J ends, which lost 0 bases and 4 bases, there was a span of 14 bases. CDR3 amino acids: CASSVDLGHSYEQYF. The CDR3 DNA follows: TGTGCCAGCAGCGTAGACCTGGGGCACTCATACGAGCAGTACTTC.

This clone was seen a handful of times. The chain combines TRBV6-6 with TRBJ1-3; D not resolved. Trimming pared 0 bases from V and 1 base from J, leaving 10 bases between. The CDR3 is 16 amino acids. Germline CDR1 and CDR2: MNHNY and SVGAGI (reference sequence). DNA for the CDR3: TGTGCCAGCAGTTACTCCACTGCGGAATCTGGAAACACCATATATTTT. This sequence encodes CASSYSTAESGNTIYF.

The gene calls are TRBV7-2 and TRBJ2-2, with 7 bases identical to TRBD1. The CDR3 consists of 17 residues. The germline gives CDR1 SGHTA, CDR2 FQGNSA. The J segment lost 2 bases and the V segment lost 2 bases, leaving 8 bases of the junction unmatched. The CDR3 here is CASSLQPGQSNTGELFF. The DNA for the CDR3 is TGTGCCAGCAGCTTACAACCGGGACAGTCAAACACCGGGGAGCTGTTTTTT.

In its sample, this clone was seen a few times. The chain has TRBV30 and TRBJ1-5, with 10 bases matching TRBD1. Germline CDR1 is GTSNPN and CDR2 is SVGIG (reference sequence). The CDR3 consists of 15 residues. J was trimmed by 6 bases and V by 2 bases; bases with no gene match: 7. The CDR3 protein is CAWSRPGQGVQPQHF. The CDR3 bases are TGTGCCTGGAGTAGACCCGGACAGGGGGTTCAGCCCCAGCATTTT.

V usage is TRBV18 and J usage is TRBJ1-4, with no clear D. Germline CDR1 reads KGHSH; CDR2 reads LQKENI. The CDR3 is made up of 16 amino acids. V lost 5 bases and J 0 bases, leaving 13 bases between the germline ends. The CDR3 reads CASSRSRPATNEKLFF. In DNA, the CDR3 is TGTGCCAGCTCAAGATCGCGTCCTGCAACTAATGAAAAACTGTTTTTT.

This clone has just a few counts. CDR3 DNA: TGTGCCAGTAGTCAAGACACAGTATACGAGCAGTACTTC. It translates to CASSQDTVYEQYF. The chain couples TRBV19 to TRBJ2-7; D unresolved. Germline V lookup: CDR1 LNHDA, CDR2 SQIVND (reference sequence). CDR3 length: 13 residues. Deletions cut 5 bases from V and 4 bases from J, with 12 bases between. Looking up the rest from reference TRBV19 and TRBJ2-7 gives the full variable domain: DGGITQSPKYLFRKEGQNVTLSCEQNLNHDAMYWYRQDPGQGLRLIYYSQIVNDFQKGDIAEGYSVSREKKESFPLTVTSAQKNPTAFYLCASSQDTVYEQYFGPGTRLTVT.

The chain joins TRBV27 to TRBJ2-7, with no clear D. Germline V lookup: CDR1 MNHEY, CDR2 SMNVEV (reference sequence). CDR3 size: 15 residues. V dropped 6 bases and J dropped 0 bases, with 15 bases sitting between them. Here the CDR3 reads CASRPTRRPSYEQYF. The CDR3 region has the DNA TGTGCCAGCAGGCCCACGAGGAGACCCTCCTACGAGCAGTACTTC.

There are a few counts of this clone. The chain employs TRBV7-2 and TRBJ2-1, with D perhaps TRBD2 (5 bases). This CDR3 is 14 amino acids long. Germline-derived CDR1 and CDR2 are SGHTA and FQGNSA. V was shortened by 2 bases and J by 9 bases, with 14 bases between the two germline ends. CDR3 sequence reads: CASSLIVSAGEQFF. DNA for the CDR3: TGTGCCAGCAGCTTAATCGTGTCGGCGGGTGAGCAGTTCTTC.

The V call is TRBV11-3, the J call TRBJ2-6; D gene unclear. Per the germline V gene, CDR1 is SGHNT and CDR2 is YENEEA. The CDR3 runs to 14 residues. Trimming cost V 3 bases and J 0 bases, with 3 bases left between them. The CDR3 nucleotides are TGTGCCAGCAGCTTCGGCTCTGGGGCCAACGTCCTGACTTTC. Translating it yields CASSFGSGANVLTF. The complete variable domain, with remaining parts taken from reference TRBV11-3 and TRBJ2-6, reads EAGVVQSPRYKIIEKKQPVAFWCNPISGHNTLYWYLQNLGQGPELLIRYENEEAVDDSQLPKDRFSAERLKGVDSTLKIQPAELGDSAVYLCASSFGSGANVLTFGAGSRLTVL.

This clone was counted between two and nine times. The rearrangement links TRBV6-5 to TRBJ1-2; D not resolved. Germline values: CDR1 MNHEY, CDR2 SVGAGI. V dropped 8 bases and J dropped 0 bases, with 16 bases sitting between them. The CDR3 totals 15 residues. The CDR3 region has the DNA TGTGCCAGCGATGTAGGCAGGACTACTAACTATGGCTACACCTTC. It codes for CASDVGRTTNYGYTF.

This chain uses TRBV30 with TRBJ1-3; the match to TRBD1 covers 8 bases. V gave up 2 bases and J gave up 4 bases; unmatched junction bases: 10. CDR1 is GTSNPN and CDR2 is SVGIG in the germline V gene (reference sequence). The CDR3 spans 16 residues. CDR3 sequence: CAWSNERTGFGNTIYF. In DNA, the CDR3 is TGTGCCTGGAGTAACGAACGGACAGGGTTCGGAAACACCATATATTTT.

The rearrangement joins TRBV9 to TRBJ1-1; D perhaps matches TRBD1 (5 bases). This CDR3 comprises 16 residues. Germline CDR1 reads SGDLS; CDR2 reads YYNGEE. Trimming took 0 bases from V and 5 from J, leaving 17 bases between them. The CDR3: CASSVAEGVRQTEAFF. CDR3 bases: TGTGCCAGCAGCGTAGCTGAAGGGGTGAGGCAAACTGAAGCTTTCTTT.

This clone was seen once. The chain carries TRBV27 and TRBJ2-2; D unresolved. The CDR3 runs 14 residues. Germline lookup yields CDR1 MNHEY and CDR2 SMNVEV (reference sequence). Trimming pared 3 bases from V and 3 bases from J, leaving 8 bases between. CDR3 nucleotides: TGTGCCAGCAGTTTCTGGCCTTACACCGGGGAGCTGTTTTTT. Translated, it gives CASSFWPYTGELFF.

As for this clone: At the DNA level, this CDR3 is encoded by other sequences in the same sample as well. The CDR3 region is CASSEPGGVQETQYF. The CDR3 nucleotides read TGTGCCAGCAGTGAACCTGGGGGGGTACAAGAGACCCAGTACTTC. J is TRBJ2-5 and V is TRBV6-1; 7 nucleotides agree with TRBD2. This CDR3 has 15 amino acids. Germline lookup yields CDR1 MNHNS and CDR2 SASEGT. V lost 2 bases, J lost 2 bases, and 5 bases stayed unmatched.

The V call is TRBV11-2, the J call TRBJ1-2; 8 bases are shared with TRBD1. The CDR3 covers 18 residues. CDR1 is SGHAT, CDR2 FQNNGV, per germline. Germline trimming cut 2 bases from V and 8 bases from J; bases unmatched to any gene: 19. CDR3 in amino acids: CASSLLAGGASSGEGYTF. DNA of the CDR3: TGTGCCAGCAGCTTACTGGCAGGGGGCGCGAGTTCCGGGGAAGGCTACACCTTC.

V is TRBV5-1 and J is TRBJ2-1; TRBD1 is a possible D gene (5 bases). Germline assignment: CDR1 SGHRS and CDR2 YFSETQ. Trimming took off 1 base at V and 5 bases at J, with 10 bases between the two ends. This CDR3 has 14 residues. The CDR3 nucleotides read TGCGCCAGCAGCTTGTCTGACAGAGACAATGAGCAGTTCTTC. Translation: CASSLSDRDNEQFF.

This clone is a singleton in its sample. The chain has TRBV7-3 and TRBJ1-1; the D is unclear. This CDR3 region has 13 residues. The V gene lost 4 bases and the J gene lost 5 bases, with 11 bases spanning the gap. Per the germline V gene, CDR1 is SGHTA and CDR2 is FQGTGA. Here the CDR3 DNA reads TGTGCCAGCAGCTCGATGGGCCTTACTGAAGCTTTCTTT. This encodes CASSSMGLTEAFF.

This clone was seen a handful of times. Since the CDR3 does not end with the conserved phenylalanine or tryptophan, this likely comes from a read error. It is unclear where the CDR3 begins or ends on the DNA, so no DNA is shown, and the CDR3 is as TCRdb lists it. CDR3 in amino acids: CASSPPGTPPR. The V gene is TRBV21-1, the J gene TRBJ2-7; TRBD1, the table's D call, was not compared with the DNA. TRBV21-1 is shown as a pseudogene. From its first to its last residue, the CDR3 has 11 amino acids.

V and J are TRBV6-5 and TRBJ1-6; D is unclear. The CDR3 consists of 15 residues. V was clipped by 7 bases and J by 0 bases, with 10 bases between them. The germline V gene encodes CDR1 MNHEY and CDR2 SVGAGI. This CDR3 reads CASTDDISYNSPLHF. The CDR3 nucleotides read TGTGCCAGCACCGACGACATCTCCTATAATTCACCCCTCCACTTT.

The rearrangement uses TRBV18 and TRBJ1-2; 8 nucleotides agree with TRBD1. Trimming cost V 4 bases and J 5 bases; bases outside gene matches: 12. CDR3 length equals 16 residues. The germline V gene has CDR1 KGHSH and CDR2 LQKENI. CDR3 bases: TGTGCCAGCTCACGCGGACAGGGAGCCAAGCGATATGGCTACACCTTC. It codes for CASSRGQGAKRYGYTF.